This T cell receptor beta chain was found in a study of CD8+CD57+ T cells in acquired aplastic anemia. About the study: Sorted CD4+ and CD8+ cell DNA averaged around 3.5 ug. Study-wide results and limits: Between patients and controls, CD8+ Simpson's diversity did not vary significantly.

Germline trimming cut 7 bases from V and 5 bases from J; bases unmatched to any gene: 6. The germline V gene encodes CDR1 KGHDR and CDR2 SFDVKD. CDR3 length: 14 amino acids. All sequencing subjects had displayed CD8+CD57+ cell expansion on flow cytometry. All patients were therapy-naive when blood was sampled. It was genomic DNA that served as the template for profiling TCR beta VDJ and CDR3. In TCRdb, the reads were re-called with MiXCR into one record per CDR3 protein. The sample has over 150,000 distinct CDR3 sequences, around 75% seen once. A few counts support this clonotype. Its target is not known.

The sample taken for sequencing was sorted CD4+, CD8+, or CD8+CD57+ T cells (not recorded which) from PBMCs. V usage is TRBV24-1 and J usage is TRBJ2-3; 9 nucleotides align to TRBD1. This sequence originates from a human donor with aplastic anemia. CDR3: CATSRDRVEDTQYF. The CDR3 DNA is TGTGCCACCAGCCGGGACAGGGTGGAAGATACGCAGTATTTT.